This TCR beta chain stems from a study of shared clonotypes between healthy human individuals. Using immunoSEQ multiplex PCR, the repertoire was profiled, and TCRdb retains in-frame clones only, with some absent. Counted here are some 2 million clones, over 85% occurring once; the ten biggest clones make up 0.13%. This clone was seen only once. V was clipped by 4 bases and J by 4 bases, with 11 bases between them. The CDR3 sequence is 15 residues long. CDR1 is MGHDK and CDR2 is SYGVNS in the germline V gene. The chain couples TRBV25-1 to TRBJ2-6; D not resolved. The sequence was obtained from a young man in good health. Source material: naive CD4+ T cells sorted from blood. The subset denotes: CD45RA+ positively selected. This CDR3 reads CASSGAHSGANVLTF. The CDR3 DNA follows: TGTGCCAGCAGTGGAGCTCACTCGGGGGCCAACGTCCTGACTTTC.